This entry features one T cell receptor beta chain sequence. The target of this receptor is not known. Base qualities were left out, and no much larger clone turns up one base away. TCRbeta CDR3 regions were amplified from genomic DNA using the immunoSEQ Assay, a bias-controlled multiplex PCR. As for the authors' bioinformatics: Nucleated cell counts per sample were estimated from amplification of reference gene primers within the assay. To quantify the absolute abundance of each unique TCRbeta CDR3 rearrangement, sequence reads were collapsed and filtered. For each sample, productive Simpson clonality was calculated as the square root of Simpson's diversity index across productive rearrangements. TCRdb holds this immuneACCESS table with in-frame rearrangements only. Some clones are missing; in checked studies, unresolved V genes explain under half, and the rest has no known cause. That table gives V, J and clone size, and the DNA gave D and trimming. Present in this sample are roughly 64,000 clones, roughly two thirds of which were seen just once. Of the sample, approximately 51% falls within the top ten clones.

CDR1 is given as GTSNPN and CDR2 as SVGIG, both from the germline V gene (reference sequence). V trim: 0 bases; J trim: 4 bases; unmatched bases: 0. The CDR3 goes from the cysteine to the phenylalanine over 13 residues. Only the CDR3 part of the read is kept: 39 bases, read in frame from the first base. Participants in the prospective study were enrolled through a virtual design, were aged roughly 18 to 100 years, and lived in fewer than 30 United States geographic areas. In the prospective study, participants were assigned to cohorts based on the clinical history participants reported in a screening survey and a study questionnaire. Exposed participants were defined as having been in contact with someone with a PCR-confirmed or clinician-diagnosed COVID-19 case within 2 weeks of study entry. Each participant in the prospective study had whole blood, serum and a nasopharyngeal or oropharyngeal swab collected by mobile phlebotomists. Additional blood draws and questionnaires over an approximately 2-month period could optionally be provided by prospective study participants. Prospective study blood samples were shipped either frozen or at room temperature before DNA extraction.

This sample is drawn from a study of blood T cell repertoires in COVID-19 (dated by TCRdb to the early 2020s). Context from the whole study: Samples from collaborators originated in the United States, Italy and Spain and spanned both the acute and convalescent phases of COVID-19. Samples were obtained from the ongoing ImmuneRACE study (first 160 participants) and from about 1,300 subjects provided by 6 global collaborators. The prospective study material was composed of cDNA or gDNA derived from T cells, B-cell-depleted T cells, or PBMCs. The sample metadata nearly always contained a de-identified subject ID, COVID-19 status, age in years and sex. The dataset comprised deeply sampled blood TCRbeta repertoires from subjects exposed to, actively infected with, or recovered from COVID-19. The repertoires were made available in a free public database intended to serve as a resource for research on the immune response to SARS-CoV-2. Where HLA class I and class II types were available, the types were taken from metadata supplied by the sample provider, not from assay-based typing.

Results and caveats for the whole study, not just this receptor: How much clinical and demographic metadata was included differed by source and by participant, and the metadata was provided uncurated.

This sequence uses TRBV30 and TRBJ2-3; 8 bases in the middle match TRBD2. The sample taken for sequencing was PBMCs or T cells enriched from blood (not recorded which). This receptor was taken from an older woman who had been exposed to COVID-19. The CDR3 protein is CAWSVLAADTQYF. The DNA sequence is as follows: TGTGCCTGGAGTGTACTAGCGGCAGATACGCAGTATTTT.